The rows below give T cell receptor beta chains drawn from one sample of a study of blood T cell repertoires in COVID-19. Profiled with immunoSEQ multiplex PCR; TCRdb holds only in-frame clones, not every one. The table lists roughly 81,000 clones, approximately 85% of them singletons, with around 3.3% in the top ten. The sample was peripheral blood. Receptors originate from a woman older than 75 with COVID-19, enrolled during active disease. The CDR3 runs from the conserved cysteine through the conserved F or W. A D gene is named only where the DNA matches it firmly. The listing skips clone size in some rows; elsewhere it reads once, few, many or a size class.

V,D,J,size,length,CDR3,DNA
TRBV9,TRBD2,TRBJ2-3,.,16,CASSVGRGLASDTQYF,TGTGCCAGCAGCGTAGGTCGGGGACTAGCGTCAGATACGCAGTATTTT
TRBV6-6,TRBD1,TRBJ2-2,.,12,CASSMGQGELFF,TGTGCCAGCAGTATGGGACAGGGGGAGCTGTTTTTT
TRBV28,TRBD1,TRBJ2-2,.,15,CASSLGQGITGELFF,TGTGCCAGCAGTCTCGGACAGGGGATCACCGGGGAGCTGTTTTTT
TRBV10-2,TRBD2,TRBJ2-7,few,15,CASSSSGSPRYEQYF,TGCGCCAGCAGCTCTAGCGGGAGTCCCCGCTACGAGCAGTACTTC
TRBV18,TRBD1,TRBJ2-4,.,16,CASSPPGQGPKNIQYF,TGTGCCAGCTCACCTCCGGGACAGGGGCCCAAAAACATTCAGTACTTC
TRBV30,.,TRBJ2-1,few,14,CAWSVQAGINEQFF,TGTGCCTGGAGTGTACAGGCAGGGATCAATGAGCAGTTCTTC
TRBV5-1,.,TRBJ1-1,.,14,CASSFGGAYTEAFF,TGCGCCAGCAGCTTTGGGGGCGCGTACACTGAAGCTTTCTTT
TRBV15,TRBD1,TRBJ2-7,.,12,CAENRGIYEQYF,TGTGCCGAAAACAGGGGTATCTACGAGCAGTACTTC
TRBV5-1,.,TRBJ1-1,.,13,CASSFGGDTEAFF,TGCGCCAGCAGCTTCGGGGGGGACACTGAAGCTTTCTTT
TRBV7-2,TRBD1,TRBJ2-7,.,15,CASSLFQQGASEQYF,TGTGCCAGCAGCTTATTTCAACAGGGGGCGAGTGAGCAGTACTTC
TRBV7-2,.,TRBJ1-2,.,11,CASSLYYGYTF,TGTGCCAGCAGTCTTTACTATGGCTACACCTTC
TRBV29-1,.,TRBJ1-1,.,12,CSVTYRDGEAFF,TGCAGCGTAACGTACAGGGACGGTGAAGCTTTCTTT
TRBV9,TRBD1,TRBJ2-1,.,16,CASSVVSGQGYNEQFF,TGTGCCAGCAGCGTAGTGTCGGGACAGGGTTACAATGAGCAGTTCTTC
TRBV6-1,.,TRBJ1-5,few,15,CASSERGRGDQPQHF,TGTGCCAGCAGTGAAAGGGGCAGGGGCGATCAGCCCCAGCATTTT
TRBV6-6,.,TRBJ2-5,.,12,CASSGTMETQYF,TGTGCCAGCAGTGGGACAATGGAGACCCAGTACTTC
TRBV6-5,.,TRBJ2-1,.,11,CASSSFSEQFF,TGTGCCAGCAGTTCCTTCTCCGAGCAGTTCTTC
TRBV11-2,TRBD1,TRBJ2-2,.,17,CASWPSVGGAVTGELFF,TGTGCCAGCTGGCCGAGCGTAGGGGGCGCGGTCACCGGGGAGCTGTTTTTT
TRBV9,.,TRBJ1-2,.,14,CASSDRTDNYGYTF,TGTGCCAGCAGCGATCGGACAGACAACTATGGCTACACCTTC
TRBV19,TRBD1,TRBJ2-7,.,13,CASSQRTGGEQYF,TGTGCCAGTAGCCAAAGGACAGGGGGCGAGCAGTACTTC
TRBV10-3,TRBD2,TRBJ2-1,.,14,CAISWTSGHNEQFF,TGTGCCATCAGCTGGACTAGCGGGCACAATGAGCAGTTCTTC
TRBV5-1,TRBD2,TRBJ2-7,.,15,CASSFFGGGSYKQYF,TGCGCCAGCAGCTTTTTTGGGGGAGGGTCCTACAAGCAGTACTTC
TRBV12-3/TRBV12-4,.,TRBJ2-3,.,13,CASSFTGTDTQYF,TGTGCCAGCAGTTTCACAGGGACAGATACGCAGTATTTT
TRBV5-1,.,TRBJ2-7,.,14,CASRSTFKRHEQYF,TGCGCCAGCAGATCGACGTTCAAGCGGCACGAGCAGTACTTC
TRBV19,.,TRBJ2-5,.,14,CASSIALGAETQYF,TGTGCCAGTAGTATAGCCTTGGGGGCAGAGACCCAGTACTTC
TRBV27,TRBD1,TRBJ1-2,.,13,CASSYRGGSGYTF,TGTGCCAGCAGTTACAGGGGAGGAAGTGGCTACACCTTC
TRBV18,TRBD1,TRBJ2-5,.,15,CASSPSRGRKETQYF,TGTGCCAGCTCACCATCCAGGGGGCGAAAAGAGACCCAGTACTTC
TRBV5-1,.,TRBJ2-3,.,13,CASSPTTGWAQYF,TGCGCCAGCAGCCCCACCACAGGGTGGGCGCAGTATTTT
TRBV6-5,.,TRBJ1-6,.,14,CASRGSSYNSPLHF,TGTGCCAGCAGGGGGAGCTCCTATAATTCACCCCTCCACTTT
TRBV10-3,TRBD1,TRBJ2-2,few,15,CAISDGQGRTGELFF,TGTGCCATCAGTGACGGACAGGGGAGGACCGGGGAGCTGTTTTTT